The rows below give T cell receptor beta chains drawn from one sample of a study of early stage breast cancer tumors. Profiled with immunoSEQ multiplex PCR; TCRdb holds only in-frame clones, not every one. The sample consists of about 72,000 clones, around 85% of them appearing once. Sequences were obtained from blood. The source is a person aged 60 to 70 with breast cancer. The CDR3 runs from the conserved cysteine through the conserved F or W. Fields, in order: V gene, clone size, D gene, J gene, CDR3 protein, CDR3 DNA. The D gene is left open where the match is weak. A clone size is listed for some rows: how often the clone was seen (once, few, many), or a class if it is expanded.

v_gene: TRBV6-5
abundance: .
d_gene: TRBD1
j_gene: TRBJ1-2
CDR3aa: CASSRTGGYGYTF
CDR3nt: TGTGCCAGCAGCCGGACAGGAGGCTATGGCTACACCTTC

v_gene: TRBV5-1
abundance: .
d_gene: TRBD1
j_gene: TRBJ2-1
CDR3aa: CASSLQGNSRNEQFF
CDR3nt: TGCGCCAGCAGCTTACAGGGGAATTCGAGGAATGAGCAGTTCTTC

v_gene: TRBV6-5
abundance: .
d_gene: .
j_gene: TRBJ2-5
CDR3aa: CASSYSTGRETQYF
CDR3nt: TGTGCCAGCAGTTACTCGACGGGGCGGGAGACCCAGTACTTC

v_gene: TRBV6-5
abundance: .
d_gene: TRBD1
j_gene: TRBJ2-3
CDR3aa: CASSMTGLGTDTQYF
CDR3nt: TGTGCCAGCAGTATGACAGGGTTGGGCACAGATACGCAGTATTTT

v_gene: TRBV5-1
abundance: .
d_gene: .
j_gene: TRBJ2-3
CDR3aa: CASSLGSRTTDTQYF
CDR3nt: TGCGCCAGCAGCTTGGGTTCCAGGACCACAGATACGCAGTATTTT

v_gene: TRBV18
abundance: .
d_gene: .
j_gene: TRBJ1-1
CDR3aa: CASSPRENTEAFF
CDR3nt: TGTGCCAGCTCACCACGGGAAAACACTGAAGCTTTCTTT

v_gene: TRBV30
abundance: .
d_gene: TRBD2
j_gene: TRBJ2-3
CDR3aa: CAWSPGASGSGADTQYF
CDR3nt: TGTGCCTGGAGCCCAGGGGCGAGCGGGAGTGGTGCAGATACGCAGTATTTT

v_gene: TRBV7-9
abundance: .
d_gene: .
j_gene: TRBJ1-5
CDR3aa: CASSLDSNQPQHF
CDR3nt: TGTGCCAGCAGCTTAGATAGCAATCAGCCCCAGCATTTT

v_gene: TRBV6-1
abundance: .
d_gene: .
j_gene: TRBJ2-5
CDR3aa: CASSVMDGQETQYF
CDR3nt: TGTGCCAGCAGTGTGATGGACGGACAAGAGACCCAGTACTTC

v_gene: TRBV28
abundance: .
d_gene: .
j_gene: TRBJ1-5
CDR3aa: CASRGRGKLNQPQHF
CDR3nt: TGTGCCAGCAGAGGCCGGGGGAAGCTTAATCAGCCCCAGCATTTT

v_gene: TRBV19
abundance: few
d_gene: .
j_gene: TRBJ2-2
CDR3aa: CASSPSAANTGELFF
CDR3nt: TGTGCCAGTAGTCCGTCGGCCGCGAACACCGGGGAGCTGTTTTTT

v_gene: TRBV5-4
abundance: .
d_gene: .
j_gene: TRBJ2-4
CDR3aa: CASSPNRGPKNIQYF
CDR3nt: TGTGCCAGCAGCCCGAACCGGGGACCCAAAAACATTCAGTACTTC

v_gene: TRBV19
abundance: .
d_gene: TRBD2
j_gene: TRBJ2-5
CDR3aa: CASSIGLASGGAETQYF
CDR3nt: TGTGCCAGTAGTATAGGACTGGCTAGCGGGGGGGCCGAGACCCAGTACTTC

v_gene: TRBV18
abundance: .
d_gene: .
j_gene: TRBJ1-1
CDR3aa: CASSPTRGRDTEAFF
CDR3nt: TGTGCCAGCTCCCCGACGCGGGGACGGGACACTGAAGCTTTCTTT

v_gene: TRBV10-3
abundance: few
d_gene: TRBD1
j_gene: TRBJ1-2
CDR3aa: CAISEPGTGDYGYTF
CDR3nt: TGTGCCATCAGTGAGCCAGGGACAGGGGACTATGGCTACACCTTC

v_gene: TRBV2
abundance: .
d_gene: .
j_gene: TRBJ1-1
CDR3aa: CASRPGRQNTEAFF
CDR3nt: TGTGCCAGCAGGCCCGGGCGTCAGAACACTGAAGCTTTCTTT

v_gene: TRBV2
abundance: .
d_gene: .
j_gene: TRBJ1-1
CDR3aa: CASSALPGGDTEAFF
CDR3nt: TGTGCCAGCAGTGCCCTCCCTGGGGGAGACACTGAAGCTTTCTTT

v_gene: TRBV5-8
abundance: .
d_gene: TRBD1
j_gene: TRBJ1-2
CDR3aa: CASSLNRGIDGYTF
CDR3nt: TGTGCCAGCAGCTTGAACAGGGGAATCGATGGCTACACCTTC

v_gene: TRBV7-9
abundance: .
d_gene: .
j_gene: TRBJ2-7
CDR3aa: CASSLAGAYEQYF
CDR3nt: TGTGCCAGCAGCTTGGCAGGGGCTTACGAGCAGTACTTC

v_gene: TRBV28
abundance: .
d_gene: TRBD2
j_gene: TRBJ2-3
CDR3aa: CASSQTSGRALDTQYF
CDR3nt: TGTGCCAGCAGTCAAACTAGCGGGAGGGCCTTAGATACGCAGTATTTT

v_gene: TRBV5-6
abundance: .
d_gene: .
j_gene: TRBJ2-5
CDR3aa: CASRATGEAETQYF
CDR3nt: TGTGCCAGCAGGGCTACAGGGGAGGCTGAGACCCAGTACTTC

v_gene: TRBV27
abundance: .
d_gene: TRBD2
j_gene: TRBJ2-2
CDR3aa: CASSRLAGTNTGELFF
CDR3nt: TGTGCCAGCAGTAGGCTAGCGGGGACGAACACCGGGGAGCTGTTTTTT

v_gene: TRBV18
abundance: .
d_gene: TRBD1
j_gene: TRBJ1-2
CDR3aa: CASSPGQGNYGYTF
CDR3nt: TGTGCCAGCTCACCCGGACAGGGCAACTATGGCTACACCTTC

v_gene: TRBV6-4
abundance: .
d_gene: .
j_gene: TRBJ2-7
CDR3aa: CASSVNLGPYEQYF
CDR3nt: TGTGCCAGCAGTGTGAATTTGGGGCCCTACGAGCAGTACTTC

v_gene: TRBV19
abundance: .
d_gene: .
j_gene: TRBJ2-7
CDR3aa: CASSMGRQGGQYF
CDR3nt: TGTGCCAGTAGTATGGGCAGACAAGGTGGGCAGTACTTC

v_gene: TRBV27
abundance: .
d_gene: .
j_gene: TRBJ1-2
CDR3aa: CASSLSGVGYTF
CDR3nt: TGTGCCAGCAGTTTATCAGGGGTGGGCTACACCTTC

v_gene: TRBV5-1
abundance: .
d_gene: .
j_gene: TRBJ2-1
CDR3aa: CASSLGLHVQFF
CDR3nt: TGCGCCAGCAGCTTGGGACTACATGTGCAGTTCTTC

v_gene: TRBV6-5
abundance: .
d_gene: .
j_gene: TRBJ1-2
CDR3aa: CASRDIQEFSGYTF
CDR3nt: TGTGCCAGCAGGGATATACAGGAATTCAGCGGCTACACCTTC

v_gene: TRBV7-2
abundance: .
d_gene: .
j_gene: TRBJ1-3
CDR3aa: CASSFQASGNTIYF
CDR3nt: TGTGCCAGCAGCTTCCAGGCCTCTGGAAACACCATATATTTT

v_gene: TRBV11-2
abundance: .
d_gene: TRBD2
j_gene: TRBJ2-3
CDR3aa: CASSLVGGGLTSTDTQYF
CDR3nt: TGTGCCAGCAGCTTAGTTGGCGGGGGGCTGACGAGCACAGATACGCAGTATTTT

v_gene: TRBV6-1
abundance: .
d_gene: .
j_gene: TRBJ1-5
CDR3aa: CASSDRQGGQPQHF
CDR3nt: TGTGCCAGCAGTGATCGGCAGGGCGGTCAGCCCCAGCATTTT

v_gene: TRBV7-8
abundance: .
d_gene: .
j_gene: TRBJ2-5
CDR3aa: CASSLAWETQYF
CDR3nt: TGTGCCAGCAGCTTAGCTTGGGAGACCCAGTACTTC

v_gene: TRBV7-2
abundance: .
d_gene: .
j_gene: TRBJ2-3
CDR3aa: CASSLAAVSTDTQYF
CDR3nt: TGTGCCAGCAGCTTAGCCGCGGTTAGCACAGATACGCAGTATTTT

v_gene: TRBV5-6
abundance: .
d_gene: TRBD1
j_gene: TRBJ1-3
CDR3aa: CASSRQGNSGNTIYF
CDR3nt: TGTGCCAGCAGCCGACAGGGGAACTCTGGAAACACCATATATTTT

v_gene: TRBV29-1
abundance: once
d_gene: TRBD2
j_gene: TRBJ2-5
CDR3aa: CSVETGLAGQQETQYF
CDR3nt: TGCAGCGTAGAAACGGGACTAGCGGGGCAACAAGAGACCCAGTACTTC

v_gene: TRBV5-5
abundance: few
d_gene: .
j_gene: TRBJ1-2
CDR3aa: CATGLANYGYTF
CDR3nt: TGTGCCACCGGACTCGCTAACTATGGCTACACCTTC

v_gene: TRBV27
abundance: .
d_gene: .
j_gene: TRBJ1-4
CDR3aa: CASSRGPNEKLFF
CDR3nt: TGTGCCAGCAGCCGGGGGCCTAATGAAAAACTGTTTTTT

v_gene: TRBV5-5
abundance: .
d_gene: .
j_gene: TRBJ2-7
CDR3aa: CASSLEGETREQYF
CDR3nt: TGTGCCAGCAGCTTGGAGGGGGAGACGCGGGAGCAGTACTTC

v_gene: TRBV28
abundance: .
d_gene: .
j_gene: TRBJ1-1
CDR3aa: CASSLQGVKTEAFF
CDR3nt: TGTGCCAGCAGTTTGCAAGGGGTGAAGACTGAAGCTTTCTTT

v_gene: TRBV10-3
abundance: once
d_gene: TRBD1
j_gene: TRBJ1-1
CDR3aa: CAIRSGQGDTEAFF
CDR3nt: TGTGCCATCAGGAGTGGGCAGGGGGACACTGAAGCTTTCTTT

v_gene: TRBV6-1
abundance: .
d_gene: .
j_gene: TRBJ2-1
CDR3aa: CASVGLSSYNEQFF
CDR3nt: TGTGCCAGCGTAGGGTTGAGCTCCTACAATGAGCAGTTCTTC

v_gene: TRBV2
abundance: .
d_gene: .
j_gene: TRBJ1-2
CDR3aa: CASSPDSWPRGYTF
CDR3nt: TGTGCCAGCAGCCCTGACAGTTGGCCTCGTGGCTACACCTTC

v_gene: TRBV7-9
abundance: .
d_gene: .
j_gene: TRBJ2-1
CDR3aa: CASSLEGLEQFF
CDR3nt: TGTGCCAGCAGCTTAGAGGGGCTTGAGCAGTTCTTC

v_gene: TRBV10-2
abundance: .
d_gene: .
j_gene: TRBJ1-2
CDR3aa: CASSESSGTGYGYTF
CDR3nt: TGCGCCAGCAGTGAGTCGTCAGGTACAGGCTATGGCTACACCTTC

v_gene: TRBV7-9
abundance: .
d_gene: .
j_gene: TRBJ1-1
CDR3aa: CASSSGHYTEAFF
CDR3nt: TGTGCCAGCAGCTCGGGACACTACACTGAAGCTTTCTTT

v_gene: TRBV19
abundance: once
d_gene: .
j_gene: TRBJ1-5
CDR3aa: CASSSRGSLGNQPQHF
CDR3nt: TGTGCCAGTAGTAGCAGGGGATCCCTGGGTAATCAGCCCCAGCATTTT

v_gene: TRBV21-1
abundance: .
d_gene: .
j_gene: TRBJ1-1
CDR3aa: CASISGREDTEAFF
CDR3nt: TGTGCCAGCATCTCCGGCCGAGAGGACACTGAAGCTTTCTTT

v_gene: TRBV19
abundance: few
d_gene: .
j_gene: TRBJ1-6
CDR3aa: CASSTLGESPLHF
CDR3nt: TGTGCCAGTAGTACTTTAGGGGAATCACCCCTCCACTTT

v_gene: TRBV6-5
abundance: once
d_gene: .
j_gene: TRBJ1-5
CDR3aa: CASSRIRDQPQHF
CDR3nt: TGTGCCAGCAGCCGGATAAGGGATCAGCCCCAGCATTTT